Listed below are T cell receptor beta chains from one sample, sequenced in a study of tumor and adjacent non-tumor tissue in lung cancer. TCRdb reanalysed the multiplex PCR reads using MiXCR and keeps one entry per CDR3 protein. The sample records about 67,000 distinct CDR3 sequences, 75% to 85% being singletons. The sequencing input was distant non-tumor lung tissue. Every receptor here comes from a man aged 55 to 70 with non-small cell lung cancer. CDR3s include the opening cysteine and the closing phenylalanine or tryptophan. A D gene is named only where the DNA matches it firmly. Only some rows state a clone size, as once, few, many or a class for expanded clones.

TRBJ2-2,-,-,TRBV29-1,CSAYPRVGGVELFF,TGCAGCGCCTATCCCAGGGTCGGAGGCGTGGAGCTGTTTTTT
TRBJ1-5,once,-,TRBV6-5,CTSNNRGTGRMGNQPKHF,TGTACCAGCAATAACCGGGGCACCGGGAGAATGGGCAATCAGCCCAAGCATTTT
TRBJ1-1,many,-,TRBV6-6,CASSLGQGEAFF,TGTGCCAGCAGTCTCGGCCAAGGTGAAGCTTTCTTT
TRBJ1-4,-,-,TRBV4-2,CASSQESGYGEDEKLFF,TGTGCCAGTAGTCAAGAATCAGGCTACGGGGAGGATGAAAAACTGTTTTTT
TRBJ2-7,-,TRBD1,TRBV28,CAISGSGQGVYEQYF,TGTGCCATCAGTGGCTCGGGACAGGGGGTTTACGAGCAGTACTTC
TRBJ1-5,-,TRBD1,TRBV6-1,CAGSELRQGPQPQHF,TGTGCCGGCAGTGAATTACGACAGGGGCCTCAGCCCCAGCATTTT
TRBJ1-1,once,-,TRBV14,CASSRDPQEGGIEAFF,TGTGCAAGCAGCCGAGACCCCCAGGAGGGTGGCATTGAAGCTTTCTTT
TRBJ1-1,-,-,TRBV5-6,CASSSFRTGLRTEGFF,TGTGCCAGCAGCTCCTTCCGTACAGGGTTGAGAACTGAAGGTTTCTTT
TRBJ2-3,-,-,TRBV5-5,CASSRWGDWSDMQYF,TGTGCCAGCAGCCGGTGGGGAGACTGGTCAGATATGCAGTATTTT
TRBJ1-6,-,-,TRBV15,CATSRDREGGSPLHF,TGTGCCACCAGCAGAGATCGGGAGGGGGGTTCACCCCTCCACTTT
TRBJ2-1,many,-,TRBV7-9,CASSPTKEGPVSNEQFF,TGTGCCAGCAGCCCGACTAAGGAGGGCCCAGTATCCAATGAGCAGTTCTTC
TRBJ1-1,-,-,TRBV4-1,CANSQAPGTVIVNTEAFF,TGCGCCAACAGCCAAGCCCCCGGTACAGTTATAGTGAACACTGAAGCTTTCTTT
TRBJ2-7,-,-,TRBV30,CASSAGPSNYEQYF,TGTGCCAGCTCCGCCGGACCATCCAACTACGAGCAGTACTTC
TRBJ2-1,-,-,TRBV28,CAAPPPWEVYNEQFF,TGTGCCGCCCCTCCGCCTTGGGAGGTCTACAATGAGCAGTTCTTC
TRBJ2-2,-,TRBD2,TRBV11-2,CASRTSGNTGELFF,TGTGCCAGCAGAACTAGCGGCAACACCGGGGAGCTGTTTTTT
TRBJ1-2,-,-,TRBV12-3/TRBV12-4,CANSLGGGYGYIF,TGTGCCAACAGTTTAGGAGGAGGCTATGGCTACATCTTC
TRBJ2-1,-,-,TRBV29-1,CRVGGGRITYNEHFF,TGCAGGGTTGGGGGTGGGCGGATCACCTACAATGAGCACTTCTTC
TRBJ2-1,many,TRBD2,TRBV24-1,CATSDPGLAGEVDEQFF,TGTGCCACCAGTGATCCTGGACTAGCAGGAGAGGTCGATGAGCAGTTCTTC
TRBJ1-1,-,-,TRBV29-1,CNGSGARETEAFF,TGTAACGGATCAGGGGCGAGGGAGACTGAAGCTTTCTTT
TRBJ1-1,-,-,TRBV6-2/TRBV6-3,CASMRGGGTETFF,TGTGCCAGCATGAGAGGGGGAGGTACTGAAACTTTCTTT
TRBJ2-3,-,-,TRBV11-1,CGSSPALGMSTDTQYF,TGTGGCAGCAGCCCAGCCCTCGGGATGAGCACAGATACACAGTATTTT
TRBJ1-3,many,-,TRBV30,CAWAGFPGNTIYF,TGTGCCTGGGCAGGGTTTCCTGGAAACACCATATATTTT
TRBJ1-5,many,-,TRBV10-2,CASSESGSLTPQHF,TGCGCCAGCAGTGAGTCGGGTAGCTTGACTCCCCAGCATTTT